One sample yielded the 18 T cell receptor beta chains listed below, sequenced in a study of T cell changes during pregnancy in multiple sclerosis. Profiled with immunoSEQ multiplex PCR; TCRdb holds only in-frame clones, not every one. Of around 63,000 clones in the sample, 85% to 95% were seen once. The sequences come from CD8+ T cells from peripheral blood mononuclear cells, collected in the third trimester of pregnancy. The receptors come from a female donor in good health, enrolled as a control in a pregnancy study.

This chain links TRBV6-4 with TRBJ2-3; no definite D call. Germline V gene sequence: CDR1 MRHNA, CDR2 SNTAGT. Trimming stripped 5 bases from V and 0 bases from J, with 6 bases between. This CDR3 is 13 amino acids long. The CDR3 is CASSSISTDTQYF. DNA of the CDR3: TGTGCCAGCAGTTCCATCAGCACAGATACGCAGTATTTT.

V usage is TRBV11-2 and J usage is TRBJ1-1; D gene uncertain. Germline CDR1 SGHAT, CDR2 FQNNGV. This CDR3 is 11 amino acids long. V lost 1 base and J lost 7, with 4 bases in between. The CDR3 reads CASSLGHEAFF. The CDR3 coding sequence is TGTGCCAGCAGCTTAGGACATGAAGCTTTCTTT.

The sample holds one count of this clone. The chain links TRBV4-3 to TRBJ1-1; TRBD1 is a possible D gene (6 bases). V was pared by 1 base and J by 6 bases, with 12 bases between. This CDR3 region has 14 residues. Germline V gene data show CDR1 as LGHNA and CDR2 as YSLEER. This CDR3 is CASSQAGVSAEAFF. In nucleotides, the CDR3 is TGCGCCAGCAGCCAAGCAGGGGTTTCGGCTGAAGCTTTCTTT.

The chain is built from TRBV7-9 and TRBJ2-5; 8 nucleotides align to TRBD2. V dropped 4 bases and J dropped 0; count of bases not matched to a gene: 7. The CDR3 sequence is 16 residues long. Germline V gene data show CDR1 as SEHNR and CDR2 as FQNEAQ (reference sequence). The chain's CDR3 is CASSWRSSGDQETQYF. DNA of the CDR3: TGTGCCAGCAGCTGGAGGAGTAGCGGGGACCAAGAGACCCAGTACTTC.

The chain couples TRBV5-6 to TRBJ1-4, with 11 bases aligning to TRBD1. The length of the CDR3 is 16 residues. Germline V CDR1 and CDR2: SGHDT, YYEEEE. The J segment lost 6 bases and the V segment lost 4 bases, leaving 8 bases of the junction unmatched. CDR3 nucleotide sequence: TGTGCCAGCAGCCCCCGGGGACAGGGGGTACATGAAAAACTGTTTTTT. Protein sequence: CASSPRGQGVHEKLFF.

The DNA of the CDR3 is TGCGCCAGCAGCCAAGACATGGGGGGAATCCCAGATACGCAGTATTTT. Translated: CASSQDMGGIPDTQYF. The genes are TRBV4-1 and TRBJ2-3; possibly TRBD2 for D (6 bases). The V gene's germline CDR1 is MGHRA and CDR2 YSYEKL. This CDR3 is 16 amino acids long. V lost 0 bases to trimming and J lost 4 bases, with 14 bases between them.

V gene TRBV19 combines with J gene TRBJ1-5; no definite D call. Trimming removed 8 bases at V and 7 bases at J, with 18 bases between. Germline CDR1 reads LNHDA; CDR2 reads SQIVND (reference sequence). The CDR3 spans 14 residues. The CDR3 DNA sequence: TGTGCCAGTCTAGGTTCATCGGGGTTACAGCCCCAGCATTTT. This sequence encodes CASLGSSGLQPQHF.

The chain uses TRBV6-5 and TRBJ2-5; 11 bases match TRBD2. Losses at the gene ends were 8 bases for V and 5 bases for J; bases not matched to a gene: 10. The CDR3 totals 15 residues. The germline V gene encodes CDR1 MNHEY and CDR2 SVGAGI. Here the CDR3 DNA reads TGTGCCAGCCGTTTAGCGGGGGGGCTGGTGGAGACCCAGTACTTC. Translation: CASRLAGGLVETQYF.

The CDR3 loop reads CASSEGVDSPAYGYTF. The CDR3 DNA sequence: TGTGCCAGCAGTGAAGGGGTGGACAGCCCGGCCTATGGCTACACCTTC. V is TRBV6-4 and J is TRBJ1-2; D is possibly TRBD1 (6 bases). CDR3 size: 16 residues. Germline assignment: CDR1 MRHNA and CDR2 SNTAGT. V dropped 3 bases and J dropped 4 bases, with 18 bases sitting between them.

The chain couples TRBV5-8 to TRBJ2-7, with 9 bases that match TRBD2. This CDR3 comprises 15 residues. V was clipped by 7 bases and J by 4 bases; unmatched bases: 12. Germline V gene data show CDR1 as SGHTS and CDR2 as YDEGEE. The CDR3 coding sequence is TGTGCCAGCGAACGTTCTAGCGGGGCGGATTACGAGCAGTACTTC. Amino acids: CASERSSGADYEQYF.

Note on this clone: One end of the junction is discordant with germline, which a read error may explain. V usage is TRBV7-7 and J usage is TRBJ2-3, with 9 bases matching TRBD2. This CDR3 region has 15 residues. CDR1 SSHAT and CDR2 FNYEAQ come from the germline V gene (reference sequence). This chain's CDR3 is CASSLTSGITDTQYF. The DNA for the CDR3 is TGTGCTAGCAGCCTGACTAGCGGTATCACAGATACGCAGTATTTT. The full variable domain, rest sourced from reference TRBV7-7 and TRBJ2-3, is GAGVSQSPRYKVTKRGQDVTLRCDPISSHATLYWYQQALGQGPEFLTYFNYEAQPDKSGLPSDRFSAERPEGSISTLTIQRTEQRDSAMYRCASSLTSGITDTQYFGPGTRLTVL.

The V call is TRBV30, the J call TRBJ2-4, with TRBD1 matching 10 bases. The CDR3 loop spans 13 amino acids. CDR1 and CDR2 (germline): GTSNPN, SVGIG (reference sequence). Trimming took 5 bases from V and 8 from J; bases not matched to a gene: 6. Here the CDR3 reads CAWYDGTGDIQYF. For the CDR3, the DNA is TGTGCCTGGTATGATGGGACAGGGGACATTCAGTACTTC.

The gene calls are TRBV4-2 and TRBJ2-3; weak D call: TRBD2 (5 bases). The CDR3 has 16 residues. The germline V gene encodes CDR1 LGHNA and CDR2 YNFKEQ. V was cut by 0 bases and J by 0 bases, with 10 bases left in between. CDR3 nucleotides: TGTGCCAGCAGCCAAGATGACGGGATTAGCACAGATACGCAGTATTTT. Translating gives CASSQDDGISTDTQYF.

The rearrangement joins TRBV7-6 to TRBJ2-1, with 11 bases that match TRBD2. Germline assignment: CDR1 SGHVS and CDR2 FNYEAQ. The CDR3 covers 15 residues. V dropped 5 bases and J dropped 3; count of bases not matched to a gene: 3. The DNA of the CDR3 is TGTGCCAGCAGCATTAGCGGGGGGGACTACAATGAGCAGTTCTTC. It codes for CASSISGGDYNEQFF.

The chain uses TRBV7-3 and TRBJ2-7; TRBD1 agrees at 9 bases. V lost 5 bases to trimming and J lost 2 bases; unmatched junction nucleotides: 4. Germline V gene sequence: CDR1 SGHTA, CDR2 FQGTGA. This CDR3 has 14 amino acids. The CDR3 is CASSTTGGAYEQYF. The CDR3 DNA is TGTGCCAGCAGCACGACAGGGGGAGCCTACGAGCAGTACTTC.

This CDR3 reads CASSLDRDSYEQYF. CDR3 bases: TGCGCCAGCAGCTTGGACAGGGACTCCTACGAGCAGTACTTC. This rearrangement joins TRBV5-1 to TRBJ2-7; TRBD1 might be the D (6 bases). The CDR3 is made up of 14 amino acids. The V and J ends lost 0 bases and 0 bases respectively, with 7 bases between them. CDR1 and CDR2 (germline): SGHRS, YFSETQ.

The chain combines TRBV27 with TRBJ1-2, with D maybe TRBD1 (5 bases). With 6 bases removed from V and 8 bases from J, the gap between germline ends came to 16 bases. The CDR3 is 13 residues long. The germline gives CDR1 MNHEY, CDR2 SMNVEV (reference sequence). In DNA form, the CDR3 reads TGTGCCAGCAGGGGGGGTCCGGGGGAGGGCTACACCTTC. Translated: CASRGGPGEGYTF.

This clone was counted once. The chain has TRBV6-1 and TRBJ2-1, with 7 nucleotides matching TRBD1. CDR1 is MNHNS and CDR2 is SASEGT in the germline V gene. The CDR3 sequence is 15 residues long. Trimming cost V 6 bases and J 4 bases; bases outside gene matches: 9. The chain's CDR3 is CASSPGRGIYNEQFF. The DNA of the CDR3 is TGTGCCAGCAGCCCCGGCAGGGGGATTTACAATGAGCAGTTCTTC.